The rows below give T cell receptor beta chains drawn from one sample of a study of shared clonotypes between healthy human individuals. Only in-frame clones appear in the TCRdb table, and some are missing; sequencing was by immunoSEQ multiplex PCR. The table includes more than 600,000 clones, about 91% detected once. Sequences were obtained from naive CD8+ T cells sorted from blood. The source is a man younger than 40 in good health. The conserved cysteine and the conserved F or W are not part of the CDR3 here.

V	J	length	CDR3
TRBV7-8	TRBJ1-1	10	ASSPTETEAF
TRBV28	TRBJ1-5	12	ASRDGHLNQPQH
TRBV29-1	TRBJ2-7	11	SARLAGFFEQY
TRBV27	TRBJ2-7	12	ASRYTGGGYEQY
TRBV29-1	TRBJ2-5	15	SVEIGTSGSFRETQY
TRBV27	TRBJ1-1	9	ASISGDEAF
TRBV10-3	TRBJ2-5	12	AISESLDLETQY
TRBV29-1	TRBJ1-1	10	SVDVMNTEAF
TRBV6-1	TRBJ2-3	13	ASSENRGFTDTQY
TRBV7-9	TRBJ2-1	12	ASSHTRGYNEQF
TRBV2	TRBJ2-3	14	ASNPEGDSHTDTQY
TRBV13	TRBJ2-1	14	ASSLEAGAVDNEQF
TRBV6-5	TRBJ2-2	11	ASSLQGTGELF
TRBV28	TRBJ2-7	12	ASSLAGTAYEQY
TRBV7-9	TRBJ1-3	12	ASPDGDSGNTIY
TRBV5-1	TRBJ1-1	13	ASSLYWTGNTEAF
TRBV30	TRBJ2-1	7	ACHREQF
TRBV7-2	TRBJ1-5	11	ASSLNSNQPQH
TRBV10-1	TRBJ2-3	13	ASSWGRESTDTQY
TRBV21-1	TRBJ2-5	9	AALREETQY
TRBV6-1	TRBJ1-5	12	ASSVSWGIQPQH
TRBV29-1	TRBJ1-1	10	SARGRNTEAF